The following is a T cell receptor beta chain sequence with its context. What it recognizes is unknown. Assay: immunoSEQ multiplex PCR; the TCRdb copy retains only in-frame clones and omits some. The sample contains under 15,000 clones, roughly 90% of which appear only once. Time point denoted: week 3, after first cycle of checkpoint inhibitor. Sampling occurred pretreatment (T0) and at week 3 (W3), after cycle one of checkpoint blockade. Response was assessed by RECIST 1.1 at 12 weeks, except a couple of rapid progressors. No patient had earlier systemic cancer treatment, concurrent immunosuppressants, or another active cancer. The entry originates in a study of blood T cell dynamics during melanoma immunotherapy. Study results and caveats: The study could not tell melanoma-specific clones from general immune activation.

The source was blood, collected from a patient treated with checkpoint blockade. The receptor was derived from a human donor with melanoma.

The CDR3 protein is CASTNLGTEETQYF. CDR3 bases: TGTGCCAGCACTAATTTAGGGACCGAGGAGACCCAGTACTTC. The genes are TRBV28 and TRBJ2-5; either TRBD1 or TRBD2 may fit D (5 bases each). V was cut by 7 bases and J by 5 bases, with 17 bases left in between. CDR3 length equals 14 residues. CDR1 MDHEN and CDR2 SYDVKM come from the germline V gene.